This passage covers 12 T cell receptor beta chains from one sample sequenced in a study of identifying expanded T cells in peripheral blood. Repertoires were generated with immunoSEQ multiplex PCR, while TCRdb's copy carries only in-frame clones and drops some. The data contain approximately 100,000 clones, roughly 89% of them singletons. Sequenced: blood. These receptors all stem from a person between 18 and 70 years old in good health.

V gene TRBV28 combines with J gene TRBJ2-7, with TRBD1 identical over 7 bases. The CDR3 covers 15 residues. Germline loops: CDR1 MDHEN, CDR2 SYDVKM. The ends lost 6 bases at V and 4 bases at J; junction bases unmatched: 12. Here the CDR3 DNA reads TGTGCCAGCAGCCCCCGACAGGGCCCTTTGTACGAGCAGTACTTC. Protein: CASSPRQGPLYEQYF.

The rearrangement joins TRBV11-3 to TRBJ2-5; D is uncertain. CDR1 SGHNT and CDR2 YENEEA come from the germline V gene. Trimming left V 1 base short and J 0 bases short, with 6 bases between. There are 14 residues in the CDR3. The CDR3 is CASSLGDHQETQYF. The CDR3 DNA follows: TGTGCCAGCAGCTTAGGGGATCACCAAGAGACCCAGTACTTC. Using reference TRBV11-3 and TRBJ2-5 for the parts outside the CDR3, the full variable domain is EAGVVQSPRYKIIEKKQPVAFWCNPISGHNTLYWYLQNLGQGPELLIRYENEEAVDDSQLPKDRFSAERLKGVDSTLKIQPAELGDSAVYLCASSLGDHQETQYFGPGTRLLVL.

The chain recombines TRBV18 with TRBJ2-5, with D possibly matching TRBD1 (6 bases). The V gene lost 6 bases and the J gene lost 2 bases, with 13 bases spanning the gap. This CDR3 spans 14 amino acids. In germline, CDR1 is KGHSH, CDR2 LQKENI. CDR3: CASSAGVRQETQYF. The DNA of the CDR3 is TGTGCCAGCTCGGCAGGGGTTCGGCAAGAGACCCAGTACTTC.

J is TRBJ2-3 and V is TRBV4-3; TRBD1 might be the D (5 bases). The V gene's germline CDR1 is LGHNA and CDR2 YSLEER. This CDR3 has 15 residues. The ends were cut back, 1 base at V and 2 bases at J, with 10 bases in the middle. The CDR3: CASSQGQGITDTQYF. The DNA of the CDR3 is TGCGCCAGCAGCCAAGGGCAGGGAATCACAGATACGCAGTATTTT.

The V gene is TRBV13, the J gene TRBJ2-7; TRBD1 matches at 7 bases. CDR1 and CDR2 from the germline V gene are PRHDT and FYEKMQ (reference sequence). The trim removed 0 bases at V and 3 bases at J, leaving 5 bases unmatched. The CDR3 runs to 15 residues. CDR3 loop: CASSLGRDSHYEQYF. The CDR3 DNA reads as TGTGCCAGCAGCTTAGGACGGGACAGTCACTACGAGCAGTACTTC.

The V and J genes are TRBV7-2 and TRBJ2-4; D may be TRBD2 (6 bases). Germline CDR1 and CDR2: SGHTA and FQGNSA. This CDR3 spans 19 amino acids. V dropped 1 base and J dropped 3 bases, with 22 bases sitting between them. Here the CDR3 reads CASSLGWIEEGLHKNIQYF. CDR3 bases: TGTGCCAGCAGCTTAGGGTGGATTGAGGAGGGCCTACACAAAAACATTCAGTACTTC.

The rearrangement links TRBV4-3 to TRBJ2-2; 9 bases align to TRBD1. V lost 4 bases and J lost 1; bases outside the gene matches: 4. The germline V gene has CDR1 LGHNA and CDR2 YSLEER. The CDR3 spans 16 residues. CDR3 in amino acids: CASSPTGQGNTGELFF. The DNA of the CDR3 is TGCGCCAGCAGCCCCACGGGACAGGGGAACACCGGGGAGCTGTTTTTT.

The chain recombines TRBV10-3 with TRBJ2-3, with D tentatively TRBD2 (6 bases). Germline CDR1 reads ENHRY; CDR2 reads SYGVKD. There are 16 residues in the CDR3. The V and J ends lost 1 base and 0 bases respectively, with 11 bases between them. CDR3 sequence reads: CAISEFTRGSTDTQYF. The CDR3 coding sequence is TGTGCCATCAGTGAGTTCACGCGGGGTAGCACAGATACGCAGTATTTT.

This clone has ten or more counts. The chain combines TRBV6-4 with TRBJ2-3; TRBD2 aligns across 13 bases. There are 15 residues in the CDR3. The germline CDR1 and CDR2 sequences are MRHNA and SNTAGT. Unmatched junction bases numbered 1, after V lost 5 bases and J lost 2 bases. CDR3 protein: CASSTSGGATDTQYF. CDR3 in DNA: TGTGCCAGCAGTACTAGCGGGGGGGCCACAGATACGCAGTATTTT.

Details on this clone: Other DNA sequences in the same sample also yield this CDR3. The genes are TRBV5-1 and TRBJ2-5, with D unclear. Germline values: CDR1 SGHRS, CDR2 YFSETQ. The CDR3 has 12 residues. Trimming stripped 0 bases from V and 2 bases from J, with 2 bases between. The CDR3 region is CASSLGQETQYF. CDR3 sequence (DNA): TGCGCCAGCAGCTTGGGACAAGAGACCCAGTACTTC.

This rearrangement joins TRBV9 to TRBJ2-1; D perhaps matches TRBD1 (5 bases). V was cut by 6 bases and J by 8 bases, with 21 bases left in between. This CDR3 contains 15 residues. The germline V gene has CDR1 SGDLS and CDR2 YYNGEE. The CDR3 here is CASTITGDPWDEQFF. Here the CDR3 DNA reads TGTGCCAGCACGATCACAGGAGACCCTTGGGATGAGCAGTTCTTC. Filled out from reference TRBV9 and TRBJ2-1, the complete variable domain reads DSGVTQTPKHLITATGQRVTLRCSPRSGDLSVYWYQQSLDQGLQFLIQYYNGEERAKGNILERFSAQQFPDLHSELNLSSLELGDSALYFCASTITGDPWDEQFFGPGTRLTVL.

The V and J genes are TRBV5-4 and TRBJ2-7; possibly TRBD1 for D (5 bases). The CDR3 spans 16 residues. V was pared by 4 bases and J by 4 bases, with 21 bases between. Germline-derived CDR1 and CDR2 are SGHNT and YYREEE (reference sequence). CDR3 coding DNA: TGTGCCAGCAGCCTGGGCACAGGATCAACGTTTTACGAGCAGTACTTC. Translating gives CASSLGTGSTFYEQYF.